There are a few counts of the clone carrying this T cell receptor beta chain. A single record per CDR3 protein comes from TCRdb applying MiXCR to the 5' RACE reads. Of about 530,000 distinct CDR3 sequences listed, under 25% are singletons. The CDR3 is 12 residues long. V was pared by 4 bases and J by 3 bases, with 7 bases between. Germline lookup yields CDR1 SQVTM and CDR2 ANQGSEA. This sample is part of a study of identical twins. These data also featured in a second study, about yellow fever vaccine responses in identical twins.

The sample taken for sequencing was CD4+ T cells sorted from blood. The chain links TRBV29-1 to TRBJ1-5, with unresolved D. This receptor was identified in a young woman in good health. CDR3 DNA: TGCAGCGTTGGTGAGCCCAATCAGCCCCAGCATTTT. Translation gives CSVGEPNQPQHF.